Given below is one T cell receptor (beta chain) in context. Its antigen remains unidentified. Germline-derived CDR1 and CDR2 are LNHDA and SQIVND (reference sequence). The ends were cut back, 8 bases at V and 4 bases at J, with 15 bases in the middle. The CDR3 covers 14 residues. The entry originates in a study of OX40 agonist ivuxolimab in advanced cancers. Points from the study as a whole: Among the nonresponders, some also had low normalized T-cell clonal expansion. Among T cells, CD8+ cells averaged more expanded clones than CD4+ cells.

Generated by immunoSEQ multiplex PCR, the TCRdb table keeps only in-frame clones and is missing some. The data contain 80,000 to 95,000 clones, 92% of them seen just once; the ten biggest clones take up around 0.51%. Patients with autoimmune history or systemic immunosuppression were excluded. On cycle 4 day 1 and cycle 7 day 1, as well as at baseline, blood was sampled. Sequencing used CD4+ or CD8+ T cells sorted from blood, obtained in a trial of the OX40 agonist ivuxolimab. This clonotype was obtained from an adult with an advanced solid tumor such as melanoma, head and neck, liver or kidney cancer. This sequence joins TRBV19 and TRBJ2-1; TRBD2 is a possible D gene (6 bases). CDR3 sequence: CASGRRLEYNEQFF. The DNA of the CDR3 is TGTGCCAGTGGGAGGAGACTAGAGTACAATGAGCAGTTCTTC. The whole variable domain, filled in from reference TRBV19 and TRBJ2-1, reads DGGITQSPKYLFRKEGQNVTLSCEQNLNHDAMYWYRQDPGQGLRLIYYSQIVNDFQKGDIAEGYSVSREKKESFPLTVTSAQKNPTAFYLCASGRRLEYNEQFFGPGTRLTVL.